This T cell receptor (beta chain) was documented in a study of shared clonotypes between healthy human individuals. Study background: Ranging from 18 to 49 in age, donors were two women and a few men. Three plates each covered CD4 naive and memory; CD8 naive two, CD8 memory one.

On this clone: Its specificity is unknown. A much larger clone sits a single nucleotide away, making a read error possible. In the same sample, other DNA sequences code for this CDR3.

Broader study findings: Compared with memory subsets, naive subsets generally had larger estimated richness.

This CDR3 has 13 amino acids. From germline, CDR1 is SGHNT and CDR2 YYREEE (reference sequence). The J segment lost 2 bases and the V segment lost 4 bases, leaving 2 bases of the junction unmatched. Profiled with immunoSEQ multiplex PCR; TCRdb holds only in-frame clones, not every one. Among approximately 1,000,000 clones listed, 77% were seen once. The chain combines TRBV5-4 with TRBJ1-2, with 7 bases that match TRBD1. Sequencing was done on a sample of memory CD4+ T cells from PBMCs. Noted subset: CD45RA-negative fraction. The clonotype originates from a man aged 18 to 29 in good health. Some clones in this sample may be carry-over from other donors' samples. The CDR3 nucleotides are TGTGCCAGCAGCCCGGACAGGAACTATGGCTACACCTTC. Translated: CASSPDRNYGYTF.